This T cell receptor (beta chain) is drawn from a study of post-analysis software for immune sequencing data. Study-level findings and limits: Five or six TRBV segments were significantly more frequent in patients than in controls. TRBV5-6, TRBV5-1 and TRBV20-1 were among these segments.

CDR3 length: 14 amino acids. V lost 2 bases and J 7 bases, leaving 13 bases between the germline ends. Germline V lookup: CDR1 MNHNS, CDR2 SASEGT. As regards this clonotype: The antigen is unknown.

Every TCR beta cDNA library bore unique molecular identifiers. The source material, about 0.9 to 11 million T cells, gave rise to roughly 500,000 cDNA molecules. TCRdb called the PCR reads again in MiXCR, with one record for every CDR3 protein. This sample carries hundreds of thousands of distinct CDR3 sequences, 25% to 30% of them seen once, and the ten largest clones take around 0.56%. This TCR was recovered from a girl between 10 and 17 years old with multiple sclerosis. Sequenced: blood. The V call is TRBV6-1, the J call TRBJ2-3; D uncertain. This CDR3 reads CASSESWVANTQYF. DNA for the CDR3: TGTGCCAGCAGTGAATCCTGGGTAGCAAATACGCAGTATTTT.